This T cell receptor (beta chain) was sequenced during a study of patients and donors after allogeneic stem cell transplantation. MiXCR, applied by TCRdb to the RT-PCR reads, yields one record per CDR3 protein. Of over 150,000 distinct CDR3 sequences listed, about 30% are singletons. Germline trimming cut 3 bases from V and 6 bases from J; bases unmatched to any gene: 2. Germline loops: CDR1 DFQATT, CDR2 SNEGSKA (reference sequence). The CDR3 runs 13 residues. The J gene is TRBJ1-5, the V gene TRBV20-1, with TRBD1 matching over 10 bases. The material sequenced was blood, either unsorted or a sorted T cell fraction (not recorded which). The TCR originated in a human donor who was either an allogeneic HSCT recipient or a stem cell or donor lymphocyte infusion donor (not recorded which). It is not recorded whose cells these are; they may come from a transplant donor. CDR3 region: CSARTGGVQPQHF. CDR3 coding DNA: TGCAGTGCTAGGACAGGGGGCGTTCAGCCCCAGCATTTT.